Listed below are T cell receptor beta chains from one sample, sequenced in a study of T cells in Graves' hyperthyroidism and ophthalmopathy. TCRdb independently ran MiXCR on the multiplex PCR reads; one entry per CDR3 protein. Of about 640,000 distinct CDR3 sequences in the sample, around 20% were seen once. The sample taken for sequencing was blood. These receptors came from a man aged 25 to 40 with Graves' ophthalmopathy. Each CDR3 is given with its conserved first and last residue. The D gene is left open where the match is weak. The size of a clone is reported for some rows only, either as once, few or many, or as a class for expanded clones.

j_call,clone_size,v_call,d_call,cdr3_aa,cdr3_nt
TRBJ1-2,-,TRBV25-1,TRBD1,CASMDRGGYGYTF,TGTGCCAGCATGGACAGGGGAGGCTATGGCTACACCTTC
TRBJ1-4,-,TRBV5-1,-,CASSSGRTTNEKLFF,TGCGCCAGCAGCTCTGGACGGACAACTAATGAAAAACTGTTTTTT
TRBJ2-7,few,TRBV4-2,TRBD1,CASSQRQGENEQYF,TGTGCCAGCAGCCAACGACAGGGGGAGAACGAGCAGTACTTC
TRBJ2-7,-,TRBV29-1,TRBD2,CSVASGRSYEQYF,TGCAGCGTTGCTAGCGGGAGATCCTACGAGCAGTACTTC
TRBJ1-5,many,TRBV27,-,CASSLSSGYNQPQHF,TGTGCCAGCAGTTTATCGAGCGGTTACAATCAGCCCCAGCATTTT
TRBJ2-7,-,TRBV19,-,CASSMWGEESYEQYF,TGTGCCAGTAGTATGTGGGGCGAAGAATCCTACGAGCAGTACTTC
TRBJ2-1,-,TRBV5-6,TRBD2,CARTSGRTAGYNEQFF,TGTGCCAGGACTAGCGGGAGGACCGCGGGTTACAATGAGCAGTTCTTC
TRBJ2-3,many,TRBV2,-,CASSRTGSPSENEPGYTQYF,TGTGCCAGCAGTCGGACAGGAAGTCCTAGCGAGAACGAGCCGGGGTATACGCAGTATTTT
TRBJ2-1,-,TRBV19,TRBD1,CASSMVPPWDRRYNEQFF,TGTGCCAGTAGTATGGTACCCCCATGGGACAGGAGGTACAATGAGCAGTTCTTC
TRBJ2-1,-,TRBV7-3,-,CASSLTRTDEQFF,TGTGCCAGCAGCTTGACTAGAACCGATGAGCAGTTCTTC
TRBJ2-1,-,TRBV12-3/TRBV12-4,TRBD2,CASRAGERRNEQFF,TGTGCCAGTCGAGCGGGAGAACGTCGAAATGAGCAGTTCTTC
TRBJ2-5,-,TRBV6-1,TRBD2,CASRTSGRALETQYF,TGTGCCAGCAGGACTAGCGGGAGGGCCTTAGAGACCCAGTACTTC
TRBJ2-1,-,TRBV6-1,TRBD2,CASSALAGVYEQFF,TGTGCCAGCAGCGCCCTAGCGGGAGTCTATGAGCAGTTCTTC
TRBJ1-4,many,TRBV2,-,CASSRTEPNEKLFF,TGTGCCAGCAGCCGGACAGAGCCCAATGAAAAACTGTTTTTT
TRBJ2-1,-,TRBV5-4,TRBD2,CASSFLAGLNSYNEQFF,TGTGCCAGCAGCTTTCTAGCGGGGCTCAACTCCTACAATGAGCAGTTCTTC
TRBJ1-1,many,TRBV5-1,-,CASSLAGVGVKAEAFF,TGCGCCAGCAGCTTGGCCGGGGTCGGGGTGAAGGCTGAAGCTTTCTTT
TRBJ2-5,-,TRBV4-1,-,CASSQGSRQQETQYF,TGCGCCAGCAGCCAAGGGTCGAGACAGCAAGAGACCCAGTACTTC
TRBJ2-1,-,TRBV27,TRBD2,CASSSLLANEQFF,TGTGCCAGCAGTTCCCTACTAGCGAATGAGCAGTTCTTC
TRBJ1-1,many,TRBV6-2/TRBV6-3,-,CASSYRRGTEAFF,TGTGCCAGCAGTTACAGGAGGGGCACTGAAGCTTTCTTT
TRBJ2-3,few,TRBV7-2,-,CASSLVFRTGTSTDTQYF,TGTGCCAGCAGCTTAGTGTTTCGGACGGGGACTAGCACAGATACGCAGTATTTT
TRBJ2-1,few,TRBV5-1,TRBD2,CASRRRERSDEQFF,TGCGCCAGCCGACGGCGGGAGAGGAGCGATGAGCAGTTCTTC
TRBJ1-1,many,TRBV20-1,-,CSARRVNTEAFF,TGCAGTGCTAGAAGGGTGAACACTGAAGCTTTCTTT
TRBJ2-7,many,TRBV11-2,TRBD2,CASSWALAVSYEQYF,TGTGCCAGCAGCTGGGCCCTAGCGGTCTCCTACGAGCAGTACTTC
TRBJ1-2,many,TRBV11-2,TRBD1,CASSGRDRGLYGYTF,TGTGCCAGCAGCGGCCGGGACAGGGGGCTCTATGGCTACACCTTC
TRBJ2-3,many,TRBV24-1,TRBD2,CATSEPGLARSTDTQYF,TGTGCCACCAGTGAGCCGGGACTAGCGAGGAGCACAGATACGCAGTATTTT
TRBJ1-1,many,TRBV28,TRBD1,CASSFEGTGGKLAFF,TGTGCCAGCAGTTTCGAAGGGACAGGGGGGAAGTTAGCTTTCTTT
TRBJ2-1,few,TRBV12-5,-,CASGLRYPGVNEQFF,TGTGCTAGTGGTTTGAGGTACCCCGGGGTCAATGAGCAGTTCTTC
TRBJ2-1,few,TRBV20-1,-,CSASKQDRSYNEQFF,TGCAGTGCTAGCAAACAGGATCGCTCCTACAATGAGCAGTTCTTC
TRBJ2-5,-,TRBV9,TRBD2,CASSVVLPASGSETQYF,TGTGCCAGCAGCGTAGTTCTCCCTGCTAGCGGGAGTGAGACCCAGTACTTC
TRBJ1-5,few,TRBV6-1,-,CASSTTGLSNQPQHF,TGTGCCAGCAGCACCACAGGGTTAAGCAATCAGCCCCAGCATTTT
TRBJ1-6,-,TRBV6-1,-,CASSPHTVLSSPLHF,TGTGCCAGCAGTCCACATACAGTCTTGTCTTCACCCCTCCACTTT
TRBJ1-3,few,TRBV7-9,-,CASSPGAASGNTIYF,TGTGCCAGCAGCCCGGGGGCAGCCTCTGGAAACACCATATATTTT
TRBJ2-7,many,TRBV4-2,TRBD2,CASSQDTGGSPYEQYF,TGTGCCAGCAGCCAAGATACAGGCGGGAGCCCCTACGAGCAGTACTTC
TRBJ2-5,-,TRBV3-1,TRBD2,CASASGKKETQYF,TGTGCCAGTGCTAGCGGGAAAAAAGAGACCCAGTACTTC
TRBJ2-7,-,TRBV2,-,CASSGQMAYEQYF,TGTGCCAGCTCAGGACAGATGGCCTACGAGCAGTACTTC
TRBJ2-1,few,TRBV9,-,CASSGQLLSSYNEQFF,TGTGCCAGCAGTGGCCAGCTTCTGAGCTCCTACAATGAGCAGTTCTTC
TRBJ2-7,-,TRBV13,TRBD2,CASSFGTSFEQYF,TGTGCCAGCAGCTTTGGGACTAGCTTCGAGCAGTACTTC
TRBJ2-7,few,TRBV6-1,-,CASRVSGVSYEQYF,TGTGCCAGCAGGGTTAGCGGAGTCTCCTACGAGCAGTACTTC
TRBJ2-7,many,TRBV12-3/TRBV12-4,TRBD2,CASNLGLAGEQYF,TGTGCCAGCAACTTGGGACTAGCGGGCGAGCAGTACTTC
TRBJ2-5,few,TRBV6-1,-,CASSYRETETQYF,TGTGCCAGCAGTTATAGGGAAACCGAGACCCAGTACTTC
TRBJ2-1,many,TRBV6-2/TRBV6-3,TRBD2,CASRQSGRAFNEQFF,TGTGCCAGCAGACAGAGCGGGAGGGCGTTCAATGAGCAGTTCTTC
TRBJ1-4,-,TRBV28,TRBD1,CASSPDGQGMANEKLFF,TGTGCCAGCAGTCCCGACGGACAGGGGATGGCTAATGAAAAACTGTTTTTT
TRBJ2-5,few,TRBV13,-,CASSSGHAETQYF,TGTGCCAGCAGCTCGGGACATGCAGAGACCCAGTACTTC
TRBJ1-4,-,TRBV7-9,-,CASSLGRGNEKLFF,TGTGCCAGCAGCTTGGGCAGGGGAAATGAAAAACTGTTTTTT
TRBJ2-7,many,TRBV28,TRBD1,CASSSQPAGGYEQYF,TGTGCCAGCAGTTCCCAACCGGCAGGGGGCTACGAGCAGTACTTC
TRBJ1-3,-,TRBV2,-,CASRESGSGNTIYF,TGTGCCAGCAGAGAGAGCGGCTCTGGAAACACCATATATTTT
TRBJ2-3,-,TRBV6-2/TRBV6-3,-,CASSSQADTQYF,TGTGCCAGCAGTTCCCAGGCCGATACGCAGTATTTT
TRBJ2-1,few,TRBV20-1,TRBD2,CSAPIAGGRNNEQFF,TGCAGTGCCCCTATAGCGGGAGGTAGGAACAATGAGCAGTTCTTC
TRBJ2-7,few,TRBV7-2,TRBD2,CASSRVTGGPLGEQYF,TGTGCCAGCAGCCGGGTTACGGGAGGCCCGTTGGGCGAGCAGTACTTC
TRBJ1-5,few,TRBV3-1,-,CASSQGGIRQPQHF,TGTGCCAGCAGCCAAGGGGGAATACGGCAGCCCCAGCATTTT
TRBJ2-7,-,TRBV6-1,-,CASSVGVNEQYF,TGTGCCAGCAGTGTAGGGGTCAACGAGCAGTACTTC
TRBJ1-2,-,TRBV28,TRBD1,CASRSPGQGAVYGYTF,TGTGCCAGCAGATCCCCGGGACAGGGGGCCGTCTATGGCTACACCTTC
TRBJ2-7,many,TRBV28,-,CARIPNRRHGVYYEQYF,TGTGCCAGGATTCCGAACCGACGACACGGGGTCTACTACGAGCAGTACTTC
TRBJ1-1,few,TRBV4-1,-,CASSQEGRGDTEAFF,TGCGCCAGCAGCCAAGAGGGCAGAGGAGACACTGAAGCTTTCTTT
TRBJ1-1,-,TRBV7-9,TRBD1,CASSSTGFRETEAFF,TGTGCCAGCAGCTCGACAGGGTTCAGGGAAACTGAAGCTTTCTTT
TRBJ1-6,few,TRBV12-3/TRBV12-4,-,CASSLSSPLHF,TGTGCCAGCAGTTTAAGTTCACCCCTCCACTTT
TRBJ1-4,few,TRBV6-1,-,CASRKQGNEKLFF,TGTGCCAGCAGAAAACAGGGAAATGAAAAACTGTTTTTT
TRBJ2-1,-,TRBV20-1,TRBD1,CSARDRGYGEQFF,TGCAGTGCCCGGGACAGGGGGTATGGTGAGCAGTTCTTC
TRBJ2-3,-,TRBV5-5,TRBD1,CASSWTGNPTDTQYF,TGTGCCAGCAGCTGGACAGGGAATCCCACAGATACGCAGTATTTT
TRBJ2-3,few,TRBV7-9,-,CASSSKWTRTDTQYF,TGTGCCAGCAGCTCAAAGTGGACCCGTACAGATACGCAGTATTTT